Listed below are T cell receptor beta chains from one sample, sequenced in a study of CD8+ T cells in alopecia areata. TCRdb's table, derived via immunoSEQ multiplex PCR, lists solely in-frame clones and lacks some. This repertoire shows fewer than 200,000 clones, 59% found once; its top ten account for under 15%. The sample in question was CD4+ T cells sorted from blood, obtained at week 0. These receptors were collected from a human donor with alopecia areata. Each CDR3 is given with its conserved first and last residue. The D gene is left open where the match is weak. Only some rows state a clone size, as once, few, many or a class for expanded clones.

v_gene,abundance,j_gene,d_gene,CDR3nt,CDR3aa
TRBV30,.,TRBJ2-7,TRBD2,TGTGCCTGGAGTCAACCGGGACTAGCGGTTAATGAGCAGTACTTC,CAWSQPGLAVNEQYF
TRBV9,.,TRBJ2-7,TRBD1,TGTGCCAGCAGCTCCCACCCGGGACAGTCAATCTACGAGCAGTACTTC,CASSSHPGQSIYEQYF
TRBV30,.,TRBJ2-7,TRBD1,TGTGCCTGGGAGACAGGGGGGGACGAGCAGTACTTC,CAWETGGDEQYF
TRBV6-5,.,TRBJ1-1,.,TGTGCCAGCAGTTACGGCCGGATGAACACTGAAGCTTTCTTT,CASSYGRMNTEAFF
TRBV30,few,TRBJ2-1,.,TGTGCCTGGAGTGCTCTCGGCCTAGCCAACAATGAGCAGTTCTTC,CAWSALGLANNEQFF
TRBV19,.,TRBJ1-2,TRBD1,TGTGCCAGTAGGAGTCCGGGACAGGGGAGAGTGGATGGCTACACCTTC,CASRSPGQGRVDGYTF
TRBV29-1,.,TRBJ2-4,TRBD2,TGCAGCGTTTCGGGGGGAGGGAGTAATCGGATTCAGTACTTC,CSVSGGGSNRIQYF
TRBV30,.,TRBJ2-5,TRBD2,TGTGCCTGGACCCCACTAGCGGACTTGACGACCCAGTACTTC,CAWTPLADLTTQYF
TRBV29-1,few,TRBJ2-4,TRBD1,TGCAGCGCGGAACAGGGGTACATTCAGTACTTC,CSAEQGYIQYF
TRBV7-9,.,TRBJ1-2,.,TGTGCCAGCAGATGGGATGGGGACTCTTATGGCTACACCTTC,CASRWDGDSYGYTF
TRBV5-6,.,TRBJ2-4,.,TGTGCCAGCAGCTTGCGGGGGATTGCCAAAAACATTCAGTACTTC,CASSLRGIAKNIQYF
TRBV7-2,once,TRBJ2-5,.,TGTGCCAGCAGCTTACAGGGTCGAAGAGAGACCCAGTACTTC,CASSLQGRRETQYF
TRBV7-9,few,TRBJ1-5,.,TGTGCCAGCAGCGCCGGTCGATCTAATCAGCCCCAGCATTTT,CASSAGRSNQPQHF
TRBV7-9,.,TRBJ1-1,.,TGTGCCAGCAGCTTGACGGTAGGGGGAGTAGCTTTCTTT,CASSLTVGGVAFF
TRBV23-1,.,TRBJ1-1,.,TGCGCCAGCTCCGTTATCGGGGAACCTGAAGCTTTCTTT,CASSVIGEPEAFF
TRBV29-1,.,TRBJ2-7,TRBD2,TGCAGCGTTGAACAGCGGGGAGCGAGCTCCTACGAGCAGTACTTC,CSVEQRGASSYEQYF
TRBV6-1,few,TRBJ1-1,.,TGTGCCAGCAGTGAATGGACAGCGCCCGAAGCTTTCTTT,CASSEWTAPEAFF
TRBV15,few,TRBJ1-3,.,TGTGCCACCAGCCGAGGCAGCTCTGGAAACACCATATATTTT,CATSRGSSGNTIYF
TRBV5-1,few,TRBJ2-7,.,TGCGCCAGCAGCTTGGGCCGGGGGATTTCCGACGAGCAGTACTTC,CASSLGRGISDEQYF
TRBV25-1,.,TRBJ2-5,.,TGTGCCAGCAGTGAATTCAGTAGGGAAGAGACCCAGTACTTC,CASSEFSREETQYF
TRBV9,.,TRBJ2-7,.,TGTGCCAGCAGCCCCTCCGGGATCTCCTACGAGCAGTACTTC,CASSPSGISYEQYF
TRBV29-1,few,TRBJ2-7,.,TGCAGCGTTGCTGGCGGCAACTCCTACGAGCAGTACTTC,CSVAGGNSYEQYF
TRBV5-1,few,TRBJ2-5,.,TGCGCCAGCAGCCGGGACACCCAAGAGACCCAGTACTTC,CASSRDTQETQYF
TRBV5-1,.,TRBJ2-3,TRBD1,TGCGCCAGCAGCGCGGACAGGTCTACAGATACGCAGTATTTT,CASSADRSTDTQYF
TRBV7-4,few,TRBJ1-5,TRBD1,TGTGCCAGCAGCTTATCTGAGACAGGGCCCCGGCCCCAGCATTTT,CASSLSETGPRPQHF
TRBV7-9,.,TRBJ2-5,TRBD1,TGTGCCAGCAGTTCCGGGACAGGGTCGTGGCAAGAGACCCAGTACTTC,CASSSGTGSWQETQYF
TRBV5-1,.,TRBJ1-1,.,TGCGCCAGCAGGGGGGCAGGGAGGAACACTGAAGCTTTCTTT,CASRGAGRNTEAFF
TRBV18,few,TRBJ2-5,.,TGTGCCAGCTCACCTCAAGAGACCCAGTACTTC,CASSPQETQYF
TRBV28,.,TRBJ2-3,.,TGTGCCAGCAGTCTGCGGACTACCACGCAGTATTTT,CASSLRTTTQYF
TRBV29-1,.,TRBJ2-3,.,TGCAGCGTTGAAGTACCGGGAGATACGCAGTATTTT,CSVEVPGDTQYF
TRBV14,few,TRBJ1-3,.,TGTGCCAGCAGCCAACAGTTGGCTGGAAACACCATATATTTT,CASSQQLAGNTIYF
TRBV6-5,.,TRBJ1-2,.,TGTGCCAGCAGCCTCAGGGGAAACTATGGCTACACCTTC,CASSLRGNYGYTF
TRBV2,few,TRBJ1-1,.,TGTGCCAGCAGTCGGACGCGGAGCACTGAAGCTTTCTTT,CASSRTRSTEAFF
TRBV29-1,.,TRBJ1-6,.,TGCAGCGTTGAAGAAGGGGTCGGGTCACCCCTCCACTTT,CSVEEGVGSPLHF
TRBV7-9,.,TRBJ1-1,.,TGTGCCAGCAGCTTAGTTTCCCAAGCTTTCTTT,CASSLVSQAFF
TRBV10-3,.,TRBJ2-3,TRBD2,TGTGCCATAGCGACTAGCGGGGGTTATAGCACAGATACGCAGTATTTT,CAIATSGGYSTDTQYF
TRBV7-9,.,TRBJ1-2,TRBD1,TGTGCCAGCAGCTCAGGGGGCCATGGCTACACCTTC,CASSSGGHGYTF
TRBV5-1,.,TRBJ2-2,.,TGCGCCAGCAGCTTGGCAGGGACCACCGGGGAGCTGTTTTTT,CASSLAGTTGELFF
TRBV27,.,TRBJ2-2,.,TGTGCCAGCAGTTTGCGGTACACCGGGGAGCTGTTTTTT,CASSLRYTGELFF
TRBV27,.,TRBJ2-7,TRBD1,TGTGCCAGCAGTTTAGGGACAGGGGGCAACGAGCAGTACTTC,CASSLGTGGNEQYF
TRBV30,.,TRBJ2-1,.,TGTGCCTGGAGGAAGGGTGGGCCTCACAATGAGCAGTTCTTC,CAWRKGGPHNEQFF
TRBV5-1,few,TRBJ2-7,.,TGCGCCAGCAGCCCGAGTGGGTACTCCTACGAGCAGTACTTC,CASSPSGYSYEQYF
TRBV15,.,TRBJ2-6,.,TGTGCCACCAGCAGAGTCCAACCTGGGGCCAACGTCCTGACTTTC,CATSRVQPGANVLTF
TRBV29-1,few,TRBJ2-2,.,TGCAGCGGGAGGGCAGGGGGGACCGGGGAGCTGTTTTTT,CSGRAGGTGELFF
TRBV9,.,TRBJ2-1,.,TGTGCCAGCAGCGTAGTGGATTCAAATGAGCAGTTCTTC,CASSVVDSNEQFF
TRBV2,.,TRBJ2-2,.,TGTGCCAGCAGTGAGGGTTCGTTAGCCGGGGAGCTGTTTTTT,CASSEGSLAGELFF
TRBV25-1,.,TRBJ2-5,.,TGTGCCAGCAGTCCTGGCGGCAGCCCCCAAGAGACCCAGTACTTC,CASSPGGSPQETQYF
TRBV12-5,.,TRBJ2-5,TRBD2,TGTGCTAGTGGAATCGGACTAGCGGGGCCCCAAGAGACCCAGTACTTC,CASGIGLAGPQETQYF
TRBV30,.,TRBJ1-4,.,TGTGCCTGGAGTCGGCGGGGGCGAGCTAATGAAAAACTGTTTTTT,CAWSRRGRANEKLFF
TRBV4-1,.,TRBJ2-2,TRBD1,TGCGCCAGCAGCCAACTTACAGGGGGCTACGCGAACACCGGGGAGCTGTTTTTT,CASSQLTGGYANTGELFF
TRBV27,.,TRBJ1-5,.,TGTGCCAGCAGTACCGACGGACACGGCTCGACGGGGCCCCAGCATTTT,CASSTDGHGSTGPQHF
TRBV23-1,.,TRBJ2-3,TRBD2,TGCGCCAGCAGTCATCTGGGACTAGCGGGGGGTGGCTATACGCAGTATTTT,CASSHLGLAGGGYTQYF
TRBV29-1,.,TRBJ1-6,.,TGCAGCGCCGCTGTAGGTTCGAATTCACCCCTCCACTTT,CSAAVGSNSPLHF
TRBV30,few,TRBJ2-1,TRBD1,TGTGCCTGGAGTGTACTCGGGACAGGATACAATGAGCAGTTCTTC,CAWSVLGTGYNEQFF
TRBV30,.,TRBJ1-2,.,TGTGCCTGGAGTCGCCGGGGGCGGGATGGCTACACCTTC,CAWSRRGRDGYTF
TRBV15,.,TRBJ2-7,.,TGTGCCACCAGCAGAGAAGGGTTGAACTACGAGCAGTACTTC,CATSREGLNYEQYF